One sample yielded the 17 T cell receptor beta chains listed below, sequenced in a study of T and B cells in COVID-19 patients. BIOMED2 TRB-A/B primer pools were used in multiplex TRB PCR. Each CDR3 protein is one row after TCRdb ran MiXCR on the multiplex PCR reads. The data hold roughly 2,000 distinct CDR3 sequences, with about 27% observed a single time. Blood genomic DNA input for TRB amplification was roughly 250-500 ng. Sequenced: blood. The origin of the receptors is a human donor with active COVID-19.

This clonotype has just one count. DNA of the CDR3: TGCAGTGCGCCTACTTCCGGGACTAGCGGGACCTCTGAGCAGTTCTTC. It translates to CSAPTSGTSGTSEQFF. The chain recombines TRBV20-1 with TRBJ2-1; 13 bases align to TRBD2. The CDR3 spans 16 residues. Germline CDR1 DFQATT, CDR2 SNEGSKA (reference sequence). Trimming removed 6 bases from V and 9 bases from J; junction bases left unmatched: 14.

The rearrangement joins TRBV5-6 to TRBJ1-1; D remains ambiguous. Trimming removed 2 bases at V and 2 bases at J, with 4 bases between. Germline V gene data show CDR1 as SGHDT and CDR2 as YYEEEE. The CDR3 totals 12 residues. CDR3 amino acids: CASSFPNTEAFF. CDR3 in DNA: TGTGCCAGCAGCTTCCCAAACACTGAAGCTTTCTTT. Drawing the rest from reference TRBV5-6 and TRBJ1-1, the complete variable domain is DAGVTQSPTHLIKTRGQQVTLRCSPKSGHDTVSWYQQALGQGPQFIFQYYEEEERQRGNFPDRFSGHQFPNYSSELNVNALLLGDSALYLCASSFPNTEAFFGQGTRLTVV.

This clonotype was observed a few times. DNA of the CDR3: TGCAGTGCTAGAAAGGCGGGAGTCGATTACGAGCAGTACTTC. Protein sequence: CSARKAGVDYEQYF. The chain recombines TRBV20-1 with TRBJ2-7; 7 bases map to TRBD2. The CDR3 extends over 14 amino acids. V was clipped by 2 bases and J by 4 bases; unmatched bases: 8. Germline loops: CDR1 DFQATT, CDR2 SNEGSKA (reference sequence).

This clonotype ranks as medium-sized. The chain recombines TRBV6-5 with TRBJ2-1; D uncertain. Trimming left V 6 bases short and J 9 bases short, with 9 bases between. This CDR3 spans 11 amino acids. Germline-derived CDR1 and CDR2 are MNHEY and SVGAGI. As DNA, the CDR3 is TGTGCCAGCAGCCCTGGCGGTGAGCAGTTCTTC. This encodes CASSPGGEQFF.

In its sample, this clonotype is medium-sized. The chain uses TRBV20-1 and TRBJ2-3; D ambiguous. This CDR3 region has 11 residues. Germline CDR1 reads DFQATT; CDR2 reads SNEGSKA (reference sequence). V shed 3 bases and J shed 4 bases, with 5 bases lying between them. The CDR3 DNA follows: TGCAGTGCTAGGTCCGCAGATACGCAGTATTTT. Protein product: CSARSADTQYF.

This clonotype was observed a few times. The chain has TRBV4-2 and TRBJ1-2, with 8 nucleotides matching TRBD1. With 0 bases clipped from V and 4 bases from J, the junction kept 4 bases outside the gene matches. The CDR3 is 15 residues long. In germline, CDR1 is LGHNA, CDR2 YNFKEQ. CDR3 protein: CASSQEDRGTYGYTF. CDR3 nucleotides: TGTGCCAGCAGCCAAGAAGACAGGGGAACCTATGGCTACACCTTC.

This clonotype was counted a few times. The V call is TRBV5-6, the J call TRBJ2-7, with 12 bases aligning to TRBD2. CDR3 length: 17 amino acids. The V gene's germline CDR1 is SGHDT and CDR2 YYEEEE. Trimming removed 3 bases from V and 5 bases from J; junction bases left unmatched: 12. This chain's CDR3 is CASSSNPTSGSFDEQYF. Here the CDR3 DNA reads TGTGCCAGCAGCTCAAATCCGACTAGCGGGAGCTTCGACGAGCAGTACTTC.

Worth noting for this clonotype: A much more abundant neighbour one base away suggests this may be a read error. The CDR3 protein is CASSPDRGYGYSF. CDR3 nucleotides: TGTGCCAGCAGTCCTGACAGGGGGTATGGCTACTCCTTC. The V call is TRBV6-5, the J call TRBJ1-2; 9 bases are a match to TRBD1. CDR1 and CDR2 (germline): MNHEY, SVGAGI. The CDR3 is 13 amino acids.

Remarks on this clonotype: A much larger clonotype is one base distant, so this may be a read error. V usage is TRBV6-5 and J usage is TRBJ2-7; 8 positions match TRBD1. The germline V gene has CDR1 MNHEY and CDR2 SVGAGI. Trimming took 11 bases from V and 7 from J; bases not matched to a gene: 10. The CDR3 has 12 residues. The CDR3, as DNA: TGTGCCGAATCGAACAGGGGGGATGAGCAGTACTTC. The encoded protein is CAESNRGDEQYF.

Ten or more counts support this clonotype. The chain joins TRBV12-3 or TRBV12-4 to TRBJ2-5, with 8 bases lining up with TRBD2. This CDR3 is built from 16 residues. The ends lost 1 base at V and 4 bases at J; junction bases unmatched: 8. The DNA of the CDR3 is TGTGCCAGCAGTTTAGGGACGGGAGGGCGTTCAGAGACCCAGTACTTC. Translation: CASSLGTGGRSETQYF.

The V call is TRBV10-3, the J call TRBJ1-2, with D perhaps TRBD1 (5 bases). The germline V gene encodes CDR1 ENHRY and CDR2 SYGVKD. The CDR3 contains 15 residues. V was clipped by 3 bases and J by 4 bases, with 15 bases between them. The CDR3 region has the DNA TGTGCCATCAGTGATCCAGGGCAAATCCTCTATGGCTACACCTTC. Its translation: CAISDPGQILYGYTF.

The rearrangement links TRBV12-3 or TRBV12-4 to TRBJ2-3; possibly TRBD2 for D (6 bases). The CDR3 extends over 15 amino acids. Trimming removed 4 bases at V and 0 bases at J, with 11 bases between. The CDR3 DNA is TGTGCCAGCAGTTGGGGTGGGGGGAGCACAGATACGCAGTATTTT. Amino acid sequence: CASSWGGGSTDTQYF.

This clonotype is judged hyperexpanded. The chain uses TRBV29-1 and TRBJ2-2, with TRBD2 matching 11 bases. The CDR3 runs 17 residues. V trimming: 1 base; J trimming: 3 bases; junction bases outside the gene matches: 7. Germline-derived CDR1 and CDR2 are SQVTM and ANQGSEA. The CDR3 region is CSVEGVAGGAHTGELFF. CDR3 coding DNA: TGCAGCGTTGAAGGGGTAGCGGGAGGGGCCCACACCGGGGAGCTGTTTTTT.

This clonotype qualifies as medium-sized. The chain employs TRBV29-1 and TRBJ1-1; 9 nucleotides align to TRBD1. V gave up 8 bases and J gave up 2 bases; unmatched junction bases: 9. Germline V gene data show CDR1 as SQVTM and CDR2 as ANQGSEA. CDR3 size: 14 residues. This chain's CDR3 is CSQGTGPVNTEAFF. Here the CDR3 DNA reads TGCAGCCAGGGGACAGGGCCCGTTAACACTGAAGCTTTCTTT.

This clonotype was recorded a few times. The gene calls are TRBV6-5 and TRBJ1-2; unclear D gene. The CDR3 is 13 residues long. The germline gives CDR1 MNHEY, CDR2 SVGAGI. The germline V and J ends were trimmed by 11 bases and 6 bases, with 19 bases remaining between them. CDR3 DNA: TGTGCCGTCAAACGCGGAGGGAAACATGGCTACACCTTC. Protein sequence: CAVKRGGKHGYTF.

Notes on this clonotype: This may arise from a read error, as a much more abundant clone is one base away. V and J are TRBV27 and TRBJ2-5, with D perhaps TRBD1 or TRBD2 (7 bases each). There are 14 residues in the CDR3. The ends were cut back, 0 bases at V and 8 bases at J, with 13 bases in the middle. The germline V gene encodes CDR1 MNHEY and CDR2 SMNVEV (reference sequence). CDR3 amino acids: CASSLSREGATQYF. The CDR3 bases are TGTGCCAGCAGTTTATCGAGGGAGGGGGCAACCCAGTACTTC.

The chain couples TRBV12-3 or TRBV12-4 to TRBJ1-1, with D maybe TRBD1 (5 bases). V lost 3 bases, J lost 0 bases, and 8 bases lay in between. The CDR3 runs 14 residues. This chain's CDR3 is CASSFSGVNTEAFF. CDR3 DNA: TGTGCCAGCAGTTTCTCGGGGGTGAACACTGAAGCTTTCTTT.